Detailed here is one TCR beta chain. Per the germline V gene, CDR1 is MGHRA and CDR2 is YSYEKL. The CDR3 has 19 residues. The V end lost 1 base, the J end lost 0 bases, and 16 bases lay between the germline ends. This record belongs to a study of shared clonotypes between healthy human individuals. For the study at large: Each donor's CD8 memory used one plate, CD8 naive two, each CD4 subset three.

Here immunoSEQ multiplex PCR was the method, and the copy in TCRdb shows in-frame clones only, minus some. The sample has 2,100,000 or so clones, almost 96% seen once. The origin of this receptor is a man younger than 35 in good health. The chain combines TRBV4-1 with TRBJ1-6; possibly TRBD1 for D (5 bases). Sequences were obtained from naive CD4+ T cells sorted from blood. Regarding subset: CD45RA+ positively selected. The CDR3 DNA follows: TGCGCCAGCAGCCAAGCCCCCGGACGGACAAGCTCCTATAATTCACCCCTCCACTTT. It translates to CASSQAPGRTSSYNSPLHF.